This section outlines one T cell receptor (beta chain) sequence together with its context. Trimming at V came to 6 bases and at J to 4 bases, leaving 5 bases not matched to a gene. Germline V gene lookup returns CDR1 SQVTM and CDR2 ANQGSEA. The length of the CDR3 is 12 residues. This sample is drawn from a study of T-cell reconstitution after alpha-beta-depleted transplantation in children. The TCRbeta library incorporated unique molecular identifiers. TCRdb reanalysed the PCR reads using MiXCR and keeps one entry per CDR3 protein. The sample comprises roughly 570,000 distinct CDR3 sequences, 20% to 30% of which are singletons, and about 35% rests with the top ten.

V gene TRBV29-1 combines with J gene TRBJ2-7; 8 bases line up with TRBD1. The receptor's source is a boy in the first two years of life with Wiskott-Aldrich syndrome, due to receive a stem cell transplant. The material was PBMCs, obtained before TCRalphabeta/CD19-depleted stem cell transplant. The CDR3 DNA reads TGCAGCGTGACCGGGACAGGATACGAGCAGTACTTC. Translating gives CSVTGTGYEQYF.